This T cell receptor beta chain was documented in a study of shared clonotypes between healthy human individuals. Study at large: The composition of the donors was a couple of women and a few men aged 18 to 49.

Naive CD8 cells comprised CD45RO-negative, CCR7-positively selected cells, excluding terminally differentiated effector memory CD45RA+ cells. The donors, all of them Caucasian adults, lived in Nashville, Tennessee. V lost 6 bases to trimming and J lost 5 bases; unmatched junction nucleotides: 10. CDR1 and CDR2 (germline): MNHEY, SVGAGI. This CDR3 is 15 amino acids long. Data came from immunoSEQ multiplex PCR; TCRdb stores just in-frame clones and leaves some out. Among about 1,800,000 clones listed, less than 95% were seen once. The clonotype comes from a man aged 18 to 30 in good health. Sequenced material: naive CD8+ T cells sorted from blood. The gene calls are TRBV6-5 and TRBJ2-5; 9 positions match TRBD2. As DNA, the CDR3 is TGTGCCAGCAGCCAACGGGCGGGAGGGCCGGAGACCCAGTACTTC. This gives the protein CASSQRAGGPETQYF.